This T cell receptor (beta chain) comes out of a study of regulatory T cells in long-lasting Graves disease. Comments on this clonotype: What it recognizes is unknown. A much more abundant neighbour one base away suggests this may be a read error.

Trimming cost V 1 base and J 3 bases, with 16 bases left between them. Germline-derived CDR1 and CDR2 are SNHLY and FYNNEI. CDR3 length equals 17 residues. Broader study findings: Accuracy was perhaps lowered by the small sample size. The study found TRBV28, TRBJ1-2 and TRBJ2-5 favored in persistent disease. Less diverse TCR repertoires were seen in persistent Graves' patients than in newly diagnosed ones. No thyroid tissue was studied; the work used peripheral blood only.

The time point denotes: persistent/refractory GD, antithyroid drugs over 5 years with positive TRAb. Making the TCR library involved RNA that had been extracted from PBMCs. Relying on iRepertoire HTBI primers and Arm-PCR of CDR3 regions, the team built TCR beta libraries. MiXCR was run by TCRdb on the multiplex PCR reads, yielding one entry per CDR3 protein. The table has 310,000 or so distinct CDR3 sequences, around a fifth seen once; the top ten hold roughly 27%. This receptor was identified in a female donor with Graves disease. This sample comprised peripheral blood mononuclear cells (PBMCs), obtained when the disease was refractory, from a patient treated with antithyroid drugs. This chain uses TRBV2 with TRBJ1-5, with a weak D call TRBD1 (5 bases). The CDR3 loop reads CASSEGAGTYNNQPQHF. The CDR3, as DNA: TGTGCCAGCAGTGAAGGGGCAGGGACCTATAACAATCAGCCCCAGCATTTT.